The 9 T cell receptor beta chains below all came from one sample that was sequenced in a study of blood T cell repertoires in COVID-19. Generated by immunoSEQ multiplex PCR, the TCRdb table keeps only in-frame clones and is missing some. The data show approximately 250,000 clones, with roughly 85% seen just once and about 9.1% held by the top ten. Sequencing input: PBMCs or T cells enriched from blood (not recorded which). These receptors all stem from a woman aged 50 to 60 with acute COVID-19.

The chain couples TRBV6-1 to TRBJ1-5; D uncertain. The CDR3 loop spans 17 amino acids. From germline, CDR1 is MNHNS and CDR2 SASEGT. Trimming shortened V by 2 bases and J by 1 base, and 15 bases separated the two germline ends. CDR3 region: CASSEYQVVGSNQPQHF. CDR3 bases: TGTGCCAGCAGTGAATATCAGGTAGTCGGAAGCAATCAGCCCCAGCATTTT.

The V and J genes are TRBV5-1 and TRBJ2-5; D call uncertain. V was trimmed by 2 bases and J by 2 bases, leaving 10 bases between them. CDR3 size: 14 residues. Germline V lookup: CDR1 SGHRS, CDR2 YFSETQ. The CDR3 bases are TGCGCCAGCAGCTTTTTCGACACTCAAGAGACCCAGTACTTC. Translating gives CASSFFDTQETQYF.

This chain connects TRBV7-8 to TRBJ2-3; TRBD2 aligns across 11 bases. V was clipped by 6 bases and J by 2 bases; unmatched bases: 4. The germline V gene encodes CDR1 SGHVS and CDR2 FQNEAQ. CDR3 length: 15 amino acids. In DNA form, the CDR3 reads TGTGCCAGCAGTTGGACTAGCGGGCTCACAGATACGCAGTATTTT. This encodes CASSWTSGLTDTQYF.

The chain carries TRBV6-5 and TRBJ1-6, with 7 bases identical to TRBD1. The J segment lost 7 bases and the V segment lost 6 bases, leaving 6 bases of the junction unmatched. The CDR3 loop spans 14 amino acids. Per the germline V gene, CDR1 is MNHEY and CDR2 is SVGAGI. CDR3 sequence reads: CASRSGQFNSPLHF. The CDR3 DNA sequence: TGTGCCAGCAGATCGGGACAGTTCAATTCACCCCTCCACTTT.

Only one count was recorded for this clone. This rearrangement joins TRBV11-2 to TRBJ1-2; 8 positions match TRBD1. Germline V gene data show CDR1 as SGHAT and CDR2 as FQNNGV. The CDR3 is made up of 14 amino acids. The ends lost 4 bases at V and 2 bases at J; junction bases unmatched: 3. The CDR3, as DNA: TGTGCCAGCAGCTCCCGACAGGGGAACTATGGCTACACCTTC. Translating gives CASSSRQGNYGYTF.

The chain links TRBV7-6 to TRBJ1-2; TRBD1 agrees at 7 bases. CDR1 and CDR2 from the germline V gene are SGHVS and FNYEAQ. The CDR3 contains 13 residues. With V trimmed by 5 bases and J by 3 bases, 3 bases remained unmatched. The CDR3 is CASSPGQYYGYTF. CDR3 nucleotides: TGTGCCAGCAGCCCGGGACAGTACTATGGCTACACCTTC.

The J gene is TRBJ1-4, the V gene TRBV7-2; D is perhaps TRBD1 (6 bases). With 5 bases removed from V and 8 bases from J, the gap between germline ends came to 15 bases. Germline CDR1 reads SGHTA; CDR2 reads FQGNSA. The CDR3 is 14 residues long. CDR3 sequence (DNA): TGTGCCAGCAGCCAAGGGGGGGCTGGGGAAAAACTGTTTTTT. It specifies CASSQGGAGEKLFF.

The V gene is TRBV9, the J gene TRBJ1-2; TRBD1 might be the D (6 bases). Germline values: CDR1 SGDLS, CDR2 YYNGEE. V was cut by 1 base and J by 7 bases, with 20 bases left in between. This CDR3 contains 16 residues. The CDR3 DNA is TGTGCCAGCAGCGTATCGTCACAGGGCAGTCCTGGTGGCTACACCTTC. Translating gives CASSVSSQGSPGGYTF.

The genes are TRBV19 and TRBJ1-5; D may be TRBD1 (6 bases). The germline V and J ends were trimmed by 0 bases and 0 bases, with 12 bases remaining between them. Germline CDR1 reads LNHDA; CDR2 reads SQIVND (reference sequence). This CDR3 has 17 amino acids. CDR3 sequence: CASSIEGGGNSNQPQHF. The CDR3 DNA reads TGTGCCAGTAGTATAGAAGGGGGTGGGAATAGCAATCAGCCCCAGCATTTT.